Listed here are 23 T cell receptor beta chains from one sample, sequenced in a study of shared clonotypes between healthy human individuals. Method: immunoSEQ multiplex PCR; TCRdb's copy keeps in-frame clones and lacks some. The data show 2 million to 3 million clones, roughly 93% seen once. Specimen: naive CD4+ T cells from PBMCs. Described subset: CD45RA+ positively selected. The receptors shown here come from a man between 18 and 29 years old in good health. Some clones in this sample may be carry-over from other donors' samples.

This rearrangement joins TRBV4-2 to TRBJ2-5, with TRBD1 matching 7 bases. Judging by the DNA end, TRBJ2-7 fits better; the J call may be wrong. The CDR3 extends over 14 amino acids. Germline values: CDR1 LGHNA, CDR2 YNFKEQ. CDR3 region: CASSPGTAVGEQYF. The CDR3 coding sequence is TGTGCCAGCAGCCCCGGGACAGCAGTTGGCGAGCAGTACTTC.

On this clone: In the same sample, other DNA sequences code for this CDR3. This chain connects TRBV6-6 to TRBJ2-3; tentatively, D is TRBD2 (6 bases). Germline V gene data show CDR1 as MNHNY and CDR2 as SVGAGI (reference sequence). V was cut by 4 bases and J by 1 base, with 12 bases left in between. CDR3 size: 15 residues. The CDR3 reads CASSLPAGGTDTQYF. CDR3 coding DNA: TGTGCCAGCAGTTTACCAGCGGGCGGCACAGATACGCAGTATTTT.

The rearrangement links TRBV7-2 to TRBJ1-4, with D maybe TRBD1 (5 bases). V lost 3 bases and J 0 bases, leaving 11 bases between the germline ends. The length of the CDR3 is 16 residues. Per the germline V gene, CDR1 is SGHTA and CDR2 is FQGNSA. CDR3 sequence (DNA): TGTGCCAGCAGCTTTTTCGGGACGGCAACTAATGAAAAACTGTTTTTT. It yields the protein CASSFFGTATNEKLFF.

The chain is built from TRBV28 and TRBJ1-1; tentatively, D is TRBD1 (5 bases). The V end was cut by 4 bases, the J end by 0 bases, with 12 bases between. The length of the CDR3 is 15 residues. From germline, CDR1 is MDHEN and CDR2 SYDVKM. Here the CDR3 reads CASSSQTVMNTEAFF. The CDR3 DNA reads as TGTGCCAGCAGTTCACAGACAGTCATGAACACTGAAGCTTTCTTT.

This clone was seen just once. V gene TRBV4-3 combines with J gene TRBJ2-3; TRBD1 matches 8 bases. The CDR3 sequence is 20 residues long. The ends lost 1 base at V and 0 bases at J; junction bases unmatched: 15. Germline lookup yields CDR1 LGHNA and CDR2 YSLEER. The CDR3 DNA sequence: TGCGCCAGCAGCCAAGGATTCCGGGACAGGCTCTTCTATAGCACAGATACGCAGTATTTT. Translated: CASSQGFRDRLFYSTDTQYF.

V gene TRBV30 combines with J gene TRBJ2-2; 9 nucleotides match TRBD1. J was trimmed by 6 bases and V by 3 bases; bases with no gene match: 11. This CDR3 contains 16 residues. The germline V gene encodes CDR1 GTSNPN and CDR2 SVGIG (reference sequence). For the CDR3, the DNA is TGTGCCTGGAGCCACTCCAGGACAGGGGACCCCGGGGAGCTGTTTTTT. It is translated as CAWSHSRTGDPGELFF.

The gene calls are TRBV2 and TRBJ1-2; D gene uncertain. The CDR3 length is 14 residues. In germline, CDR1 is SNHLY, CDR2 FYNNEI. The ends were cut back, 3 bases at V and 7 bases at J, with 15 bases in the middle. CDR3 sequence (DNA): TGTGCCAGCAGTGAGCGCAGAGGAGAAGTTGGCTACACCTTC. This translates into CASSERRGEVGYTF.

The chain combines TRBV14 with TRBJ1-2; no clear D. V was pared by 0 bases and J by 6 bases, with 23 bases between. CDR1 SGHDN and CDR2 FVKESK come from the germline V gene. The CDR3 runs 18 residues. CDR3 DNA sequence: TGTGCCAGCAGCCAAGAGTCCTATAATAGACGGTTACCAAATGGCTACACCTTC. It specifies CASSQESYNRRLPNGYTF.

The J gene is TRBJ2-7, the V gene TRBV25-1; a possible D gene is TRBD1 (5 bases). Germline V gene sequence: CDR1 MGHDK, CDR2 SYGVNS. Trimming took off 3 bases at V and 4 bases at J, with 16 bases between the two ends. CDR3 size: 15 residues. The CDR3 reads CASSEVGQGGYEQYF. CDR3 DNA: TGTGCCAGCAGTGAGGTGGGTCAGGGTGGTTACGAGCAGTACTTC.

The V gene is TRBV5-1, the J gene TRBJ2-1; 9 bases match TRBD2. The V gene's germline CDR1 is SGHRS and CDR2 YFSETQ. Trimming removed 0 bases from V and 6 bases from J; junction bases left unmatched: 7. The CDR3 contains 16 residues. The DNA for the CDR3 is TGCGCCAGCAGCTTGGACCCTAGCGGGAAAGGCAATGAGCAGTTCTTC. Its translation is CASSLDPSGKGNEQFF.

This clone was counted a single time. The gene calls are TRBV2 and TRBJ2-7; TRBD1 might be the D (5 bases). The CDR3 has 13 amino acids. Trimming removed 5 bases at V and 3 bases at J, with 11 bases between. Germline CDR1 SNHLY, CDR2 FYNNEI. This chain's CDR3 is CASSPPGFYEQYF. The CDR3 DNA follows: TGTGCCAGCAGTCCCCCAGGGTTCTACGAGCAGTACTTC.

Comments on this clone: Other DNA sequences from this sample encode an identical CDR3 as well. Here the CDR3 DNA reads TGTGCCAGTAGTAGGCAGACGAACACCGGGGAGCTGTTTTTT. Translation: CASSRQTNTGELFF. This rearrangement joins TRBV19 to TRBJ2-2, with D uncertain. Trimming removed 4 bases from V and 0 bases from J, with 6 bases in between. CDR1 and CDR2 (germline): LNHDA, SQIVND (reference sequence). There are 14 residues in the CDR3.

This clone was seen only once. V usage is TRBV19 and J usage is TRBJ1-2, with TRBD1 identical over 7 bases. Germline V CDR1 and CDR2: LNHDA, SQIVND (reference sequence). Trimming removed 8 bases from V and 3 bases from J; junction bases left unmatched: 12. CDR3 length equals 15 residues. The CDR3 coding sequence is TGTGCCAGTGGAGGAGAAGACAGGGTGGACTATGGCTACACCTTC. Translating it yields CASGGEDRVDYGYTF.

This chain uses TRBV7-2 with TRBJ1-4, with D perhaps matching TRBD1 (6 bases). The CDR3 has 15 amino acids. The V gene's germline CDR1 is SGHTA and CDR2 FQGNSA. Trimming shortened V by 3 bases and J by 2 bases, and 10 bases separated the two germline ends. For the CDR3, the DNA is TGTGCCAGCAGCTTCCGGGGGCCGACTAATGAAAAACTGTTTTTT. This encodes CASSFRGPTNEKLFF.

The DNA of the CDR3 is TGCAGCGCCTGGACAGGGGGTAGCAATCAGCCCCAGCATTTT. This codes for CSAWTGGSNQPQHF. This rearrangement joins TRBV29-1 to TRBJ1-5; TRBD1 aligns across 10 bases. This CDR3 is built from 14 residues. Trimming cost V 7 bases and J 0 bases; bases outside gene matches: 3. Per germline, CDR1 SQVTM and CDR2 ANQGSEA.

Points on this clone: Additional DNA sequences in this sample encode the identical CDR3. This chain links TRBV28 with TRBJ1-1; no definite D call. Trimming removed 4 bases at V and 0 bases at J, with 6 bases between. The CDR3 consists of 13 residues. Germline assignment: CDR1 MDHEN and CDR2 SYDVKM. The CDR3 reads CASSSTVNTEAFF. The DNA for the CDR3 is TGTGCCAGCAGTTCCACAGTGAACACTGAAGCTTTCTTT.

V and J are TRBV7-8 and TRBJ2-1, with TRBD2 matching 12 bases. This CDR3 region has 16 residues. Germline V gene data show CDR1 as SGHVS and CDR2 as FQNEAQ. V was pared by 4 bases and J by 6 bases, with 7 bases of the junction left unmatched. In DNA form, the CDR3 reads TGTGCCAGCAGCTCCACGGGACTAGCGGGTATCAATGAGCAGTTCTTC. Translated, it gives CASSSTGLAGINEQFF.

The J gene is TRBJ2-3, the V gene TRBV28; no definite D call. The V gene lost 2 bases and the J gene lost 0 bases, with 9 bases spanning the gap. The germline CDR1 and CDR2 sequences are MDHEN and SYDVKM. The CDR3 runs to 15 residues. As DNA, the CDR3 is TGTGCCAGCAGTTTAAATCGGCGGAGCACAGATACGCAGTATTTT. Its translation is CASSLNRRSTDTQYF.

The chain is built from TRBV4-2 and TRBJ2-7, with TRBD2 matching over 7 bases. Germline assignment: CDR1 LGHNA and CDR2 YNFKEQ. The CDR3 extends over 16 amino acids. V shed 0 bases and J 7 bases; nucleotides not matched to a gene: 12. The CDR3 loop is CASSQEASGASWEQYF. The DNA of the CDR3 is TGTGCCAGCAGCCAAGAGGCTAGCGGAGCCTCTTGGGAGCAGTACTTC.

V and J are TRBV28 and TRBJ1-6; D uncertain. Germline CDR1 and CDR2: MDHEN and SYDVKM. The CDR3 sequence is 14 residues long. V was shortened by 0 bases and J by 6 bases, with 6 bases between the two germline ends. CDR3 protein: CASSLWASNSPLHF. The CDR3 bases are TGTGCCAGCAGTTTATGGGCCAGTAATTCACCCCTCCACTTT.

The chain has TRBV29-1 and TRBJ2-3, with D hard to call. The CDR3 contains 13 residues. Trimming left V 4 bases short and J 2 bases short, with 10 bases between. Germline assignment: CDR1 SQVTM and CDR2 ANQGSEA. The CDR3 protein is CSVVRQLTDTQYF. The DNA for the CDR3 is TGCAGCGTTGTACGGCAGCTCACAGATACGCAGTATTTT.

This chain connects TRBV27 to TRBJ2-2, with 9 nucleotides matching TRBD2. Germline-derived CDR1 and CDR2 are MNHEY and SMNVEV (reference sequence). The ends lost 6 bases at V and 3 bases at J; junction bases unmatched: 14. The CDR3 loop spans 18 amino acids. CDR3 region: CASSINPGLAPHTGELFF. CDR3 nucleotide sequence: TGTGCCAGCAGCATAAACCCCGGACTAGCGCCCCACACCGGGGAGCTGTTTTTT.

This clone was seen only once. The chain links TRBV2 to TRBJ2-1; D uncertain. This CDR3 has 16 residues. The V end lost 6 bases, the J end lost 4 bases, and 19 bases lay between the germline ends. Germline V gene data show CDR1 as SNHLY and CDR2 as FYNNEI. The CDR3 spells CASSPAKGWGYNEQFF. CDR3 sequence (DNA): TGTGCCAGCAGCCCCGCTAAAGGCTGGGGATACAATGAGCAGTTCTTC.